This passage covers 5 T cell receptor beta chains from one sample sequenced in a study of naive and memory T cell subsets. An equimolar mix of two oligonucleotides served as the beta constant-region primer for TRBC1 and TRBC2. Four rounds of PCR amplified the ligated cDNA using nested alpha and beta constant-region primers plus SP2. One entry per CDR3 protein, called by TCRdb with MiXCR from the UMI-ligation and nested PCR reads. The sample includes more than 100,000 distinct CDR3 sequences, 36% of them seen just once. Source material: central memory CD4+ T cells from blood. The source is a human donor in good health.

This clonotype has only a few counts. CDR3 residues: CASSVAVPGTGELFF. Here the CDR3 DNA reads TGTGCCAGCAGCGTTGCGGTACCAGGCACCGGGGAGCTGTTTTTT. This chain connects TRBV9 to TRBJ2-2; no firm D call. There are 15 residues in the CDR3. Trimming took off 2 bases at V and 4 bases at J, with 12 bases between the two ends. Looked up from germline, CDR1 is SGDLS and CDR2 is YYNGEE. Full variable domain (missing parts from reference TRBV9 and TRBJ2-2): DSGVTQTPKHLITATGQRVTLRCSPRSGDLSVYWYQQSLDQGLQFLIQYYNGEERAKGNILERFSAQQFPDLHSELNLSSLELGDSALYFCASSVAVPGTGELFFGEGSRLTVL.

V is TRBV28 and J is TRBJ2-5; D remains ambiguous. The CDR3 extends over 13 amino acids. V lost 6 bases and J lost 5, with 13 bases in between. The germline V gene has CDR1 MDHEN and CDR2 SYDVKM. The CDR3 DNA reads TGTGCCAGCAGCGTCCAGGTTCGGGAGACCCAGTACTTC. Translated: CASSVQVRETQYF.

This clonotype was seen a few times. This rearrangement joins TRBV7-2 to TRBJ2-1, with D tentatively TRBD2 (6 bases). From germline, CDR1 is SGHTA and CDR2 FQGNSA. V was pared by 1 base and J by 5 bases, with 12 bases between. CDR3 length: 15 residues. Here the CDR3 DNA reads TGTGCCAGCAGCTTAGGGGACTTAGGGAACAATGAGCAGTTCTTC. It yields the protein CASSLGDLGNNEQFF.

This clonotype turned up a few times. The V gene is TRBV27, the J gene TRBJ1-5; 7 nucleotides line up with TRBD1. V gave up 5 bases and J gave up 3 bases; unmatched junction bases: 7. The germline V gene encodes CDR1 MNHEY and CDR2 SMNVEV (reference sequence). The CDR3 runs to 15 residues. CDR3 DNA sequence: TGTGCCAGCAGTAGGGGACAGCGCCCCAATCAGCCCCAGCATTTT. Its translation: CASSRGQRPNQPQHF.

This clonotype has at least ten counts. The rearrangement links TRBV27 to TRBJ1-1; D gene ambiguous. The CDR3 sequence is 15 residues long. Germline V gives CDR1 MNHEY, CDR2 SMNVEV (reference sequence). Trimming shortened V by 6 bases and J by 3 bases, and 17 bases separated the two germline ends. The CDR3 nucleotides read TGTGCCAGCAGGAGAAGGGCCCCAGACGACACTGAAGCTTTCTTT. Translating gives CASRRRAPDDTEAFF.